The clone carrying this TCR beta chain was seen many times. Antigen unknown. Treatment of any kind had been given to no patient before thyroid surgery. The data belong to a study of metastatic and nonmetastatic thyroid tumors. Overall study: Repertoires were compared across blood and tumor or nodule tissue from malignant and benign thyroid patients.

The CDR3 consists of 15 residues. The germline V gene has CDR1 GTSNPN and CDR2 SVGIG (reference sequence). V was clipped by 4 bases and J by 2 bases; unmatched bases: 6. In the source study's methods: A classifier for distant metastasis in papillary thyroid cancer was constructed using CDR3 differences observed across clinicopathological groups. TCRdb re-analyzed the PCR reads through MiXCR. Clone size and V and J calls follow TCRdb, not the original study. The data contain some 20,000 clones, around a fifth of them singletons. Study results and limitations: Versus benign nodules, malignant thyroid tumors reportedly had significantly higher TCR beta diversity, in blood and tumor.

Sequencing was done on a sample of tumor tissue. This clonotype was sampled from a female donor with papillary thyroid cancer or a benign thyroid nodule (not recorded which). Some clones in this sample may be carry-over from other donors' samples. The gene calls are TRBV30 and TRBJ2-3; 10 nucleotides align to TRBD2. The CDR3 DNA sequence: TGTGCCTGGAACCCCCTAGCGGGAGTCACAGATACGCAGTATTTT. This sequence encodes CAWNPLAGVTDTQYF. The variable domain in full, with the rest retrieved from reference TRBV30 and TRBJ2-3, is SQTIHQWPATLVQPVGSPLSLECTVEGTSNPNLYWYRQAAGRGLQLLFYSVGIGQISSEVPQNLSASRPQDRQFILSSKKLLLSDSGFYLCAWNPLAGVTDTQYFGPGTRLTVL.